The 6 T cell receptor beta chains below all came from one sample that was sequenced in a study of blood T cell repertoires in COVID-19. Clones were read by immunoSEQ multiplex PCR, and TCRdb kept only the in-frame ones, dropping some. The sample holds approximately 500,000 clones; approximately 92% are singletons and the top ten take about 1%. Sequenced material: peripheral blood. The receptors originated from a man between 18 and 29 years old with COVID-19, enrolled during active disease.

V gene TRBV15 combines with J gene TRBJ2-1; D possibly corresponds to TRBD2 (6 bases). Trimming took 0 bases from V and 4 from J, leaving 13 bases between them. Germline lookup yields CDR1 LNHNV and CDR2 YYDKDF (reference sequence). The CDR3 length is 16 residues. The CDR3 reads CATSREEGKYYNEQFF. The CDR3 DNA sequence: TGTGCCACCAGCAGAGAGGAGGGCAAGTATTACAATGAGCAGTTCTTC.

The chain combines TRBV6-6 with TRBJ1-1; D unresolved. Germline V gene lookup returns CDR1 MNHNY and CDR2 SVGAGI (reference sequence). The CDR3 has 12 residues. V was pared by 7 bases and J by 7 bases, with 13 bases between. DNA of the CDR3: TGTGCCAGCATTGGCGGGAGGGATGAAGCTTTCTTT. This encodes CASIGGRDEAFF.

As concerns this clone: This same CDR3 is encoded by further DNA sequences in the sample. This rearrangement joins TRBV6-6 to TRBJ1-2, with TRBD1 matching 10 bases. Per germline, CDR1 MNHNY and CDR2 SVGAGI (reference sequence). Trimming at V came to 5 bases and at J to 4 bases, leaving 1 base not matched to a gene. This CDR3 contains 13 residues. The CDR3 DNA sequence: TGTGCCAGCAGTAGGGACAGGGGCTATGGCTACACCTTC. Protein sequence: CASSRDRGYGYTF.

The V call is TRBV5-6, the J call TRBJ2-1; D is uncertain. The length of the CDR3 is 15 residues. V was clipped by 0 bases and J by 4 bases, with 11 bases between them. Germline loops: CDR1 SGHDT, CDR2 YYEEEE. The CDR3 loop is CASSLGVSVYNEQFF. The CDR3 coding sequence is TGTGCCAGCAGCTTGGGTGTGTCAGTTTACAATGAGCAGTTCTTC.

This clone was seen only once. Other DNA sequences in this specimen translate into the identical CDR3. The CDR3 coding sequence is TGTGCCAGCAGTTTACGGGGGAGAGGTGAGCAGTTCTTC. Translating gives CASSLRGRGEQFF. J is TRBJ2-1 and V is TRBV12-3 or TRBV12-4, with D perhaps matching TRBD2 (6 bases). V dropped 2 bases and J dropped 9 bases, with 11 bases sitting between them. The CDR3 is 13 amino acids.

This clone was seen a handful of times. The rearrangement uses TRBV2 and TRBJ1-2; 9 nucleotides line up with TRBD1. V was clipped by 6 bases and J by 5 bases; unmatched bases: 7. The CDR3 runs to 14 residues. Germline CDR1 SNHLY, CDR2 FYNNEI. The CDR3 spells CASRVDRGRYGYTF. In DNA form, the CDR3 reads TGTGCCAGCAGGGTCGACAGGGGGAGATATGGCTACACCTTC.